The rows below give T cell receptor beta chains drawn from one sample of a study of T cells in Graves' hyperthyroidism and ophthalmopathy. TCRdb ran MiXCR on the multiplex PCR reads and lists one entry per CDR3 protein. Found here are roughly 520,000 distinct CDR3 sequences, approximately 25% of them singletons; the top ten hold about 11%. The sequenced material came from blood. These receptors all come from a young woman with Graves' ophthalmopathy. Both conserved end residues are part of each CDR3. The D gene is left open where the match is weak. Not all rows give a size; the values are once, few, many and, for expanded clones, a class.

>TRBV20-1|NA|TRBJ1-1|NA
TGCAGTGCTAGTGCAGGGTTGGCTTTCTTT
CSASAGLAFF
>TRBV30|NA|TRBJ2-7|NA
TGTGCCGGAAGGGACACTACCTACGAGCAGTACTTC
CAGRDTTYEQYF
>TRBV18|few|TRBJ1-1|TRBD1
TGTGCCAGCTCACCAGGGGTACCATCAGGGGGCACTGAAGCTTTCTTT
CASSPGVPSGGTEAFF
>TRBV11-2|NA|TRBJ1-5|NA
TGTGCCAGCAGCACTACAGGGTATCAGCCCCAGCATTTT
CASSTTGYQPQHF
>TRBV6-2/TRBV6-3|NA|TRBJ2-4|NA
TGTGCCAGCAGTTTCCGGGGGTTCCGAGCCAAAAACATTAAGTACTTC
CASSFRGFRAKNIKYF
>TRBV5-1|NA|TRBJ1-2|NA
TGCGCCAGCAGTGTCAACAGGGAATATGGCTACACCTTC
CASSVNREYGYTF
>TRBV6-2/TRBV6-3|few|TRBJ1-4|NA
TGTGCCAGCAGCTACTCGTCCGGCAATAATGAAAAACTGTTTTTT
CASSYSSGNNEKLFF
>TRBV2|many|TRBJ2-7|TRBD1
TGTGCCAGCGTCGGTGCAGGGGGATACGAGCAGTACTTC
CASVGAGGYEQYF
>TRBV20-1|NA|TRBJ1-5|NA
TGCAGTGCTAGTTCGGGCGATTATAGCAATCGGCCCCAGCATTTT
CSASSGDYSNRPQHF
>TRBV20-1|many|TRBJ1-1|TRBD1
TGCAGTGCTAGACTCCCCGGGACAGGCGCGACTGAAGCTTTCTTT
CSARLPGTGATEAFF
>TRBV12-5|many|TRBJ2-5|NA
TGTGCTAGTGAAGAGGCGCCCCGAGGGACCCAGTACTTC
CASEEAPRGTQYF
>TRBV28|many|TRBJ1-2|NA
TGTGCCAGCAGAACCGGGACGATGGCTAGCTACACCTTC
CASRTGTMASYTF
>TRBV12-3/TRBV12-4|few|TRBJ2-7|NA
TGTGCCAGCGCCCACAGGAACTCCTACGAGCAGTACTTC
CASAHRNSYEQYF
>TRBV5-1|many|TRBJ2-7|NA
TGCGCCAGCAGCTTCGGGCTCTCCTACGAGCAGTACTTC
CASSFGLSYEQYF
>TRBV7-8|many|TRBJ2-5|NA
TGTGCCAGCAGCTTAGCGGGTCAAACGTACCAAGAGACCCAGTACTTC
CASSLAGQTYQETQYF
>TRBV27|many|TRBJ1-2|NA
TGTGCCAGCCGGTCAGGGTACTATGGCTACACCTTC
CASRSGYYGYTF
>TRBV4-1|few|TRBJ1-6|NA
TGCGCCAGCAGCCATTCGCCAGGGAATAATTCACCCCTCCACTTT
CASSHSPGNNSPLHF